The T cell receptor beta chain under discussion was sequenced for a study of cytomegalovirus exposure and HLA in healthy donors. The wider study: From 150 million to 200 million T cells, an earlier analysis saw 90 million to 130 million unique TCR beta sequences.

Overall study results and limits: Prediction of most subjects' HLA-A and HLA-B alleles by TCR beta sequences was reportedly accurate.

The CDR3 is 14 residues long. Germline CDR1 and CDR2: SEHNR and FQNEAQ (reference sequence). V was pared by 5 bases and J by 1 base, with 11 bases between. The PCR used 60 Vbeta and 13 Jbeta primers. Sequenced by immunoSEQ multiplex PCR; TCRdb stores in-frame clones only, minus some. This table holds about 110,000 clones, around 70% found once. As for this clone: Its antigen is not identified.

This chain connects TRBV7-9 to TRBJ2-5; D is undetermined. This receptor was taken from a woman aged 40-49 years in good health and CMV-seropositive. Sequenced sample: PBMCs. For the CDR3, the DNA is TGTGCCAGCAGCGCTACAGCCGTCCAAGAGACCCAGTACTTC. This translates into CASSATAVQETQYF.